Sequencing of this T cell receptor beta chain was carried out in a study of breast tumors, draining lymph nodes, adjacent tissues. Broader study findings: Data fit most tumor T cells coming from lymph node, expanding in tumor.

The germline gives CDR1 SGHKS, CDR2 YYEKEE (reference sequence). The CDR3 extends over 17 amino acids. Unmatched junction bases numbered 12, after V lost 0 bases and J lost 9 bases. TCRdb passed the multiplex PCR reads through MiXCR, listing each CDR3 protein once. The data contain 150,000 to 200,000 distinct CDR3 sequences, around 33% of them singletons. Points on this clonotype: Its target is not known.

Axillary draining lymph nodes of breast cancer patients supplied the node samples. Sequencing was done on a sample of axillary lymph node tissue. The sequence came from a female donor with breast cancer. Some clones in this sample may be carry-over from other donors' samples. The chain couples TRBV5-5 to TRBJ1-2, with 12 bases that match TRBD1. In nucleotides, the CDR3 is TGTGCCAGCAGCTTGGAATTTTTGGGACAGGGGGCTATAAGCTACACCTTC. The encoded protein is CASSLEFLGQGAISYTF.